The 29 T cell receptor beta chains given below trace back to one sample, sequenced in a study of OX40 agonist ivuxolimab in advanced cancers. Profiling relied on immunoSEQ multiplex PCR, and the TCRdb table lists in-frame clones only, not all of them. The sample includes tens of thousands of clones, about 85% of them seen just once. Sequencing was performed on CD4+ or CD8+ T cells sorted from blood, taken in a trial of the OX40 agonist ivuxolimab. These receptors came from an adult with an advanced solid tumor such as melanoma, head and neck, liver or kidney cancer.

This clone was detected a few times. The chain employs TRBV2 and TRBJ2-7; 10 bases are shared with TRBD2. Germline-derived CDR1 and CDR2 are SNHLY and FYNNEI. The CDR3 covers 15 residues. J lost 6 bases, V lost 6 bases, and 11 bases had no gene match. The CDR3 DNA is TGTGCCAGCAGCCCCCTGACTAGCGGGCGGGGCGAGCAGTACTTC. Translation: CASSPLTSGRGEQYF.

The rearrangement uses TRBV7-9 and TRBJ1-1; no firm D call. Germline V lookup: CDR1 SEHNR, CDR2 FQNEAQ (reference sequence). V was cut by 5 bases and J by 6 bases, with 10 bases left in between. The CDR3 has 12 amino acids. The CDR3 loop is CASSPLESEAFF. The CDR3 DNA reads as TGTGCCAGCAGCCCACTTGAGTCTGAAGCTTTCTTT.

The genes are TRBV19 and TRBJ2-1; tentatively, D is TRBD1 (5 bases). Germline values: CDR1 LNHDA, CDR2 SQIVND (reference sequence). The length of the CDR3 is 14 residues. V was trimmed by 7 bases and J by 8 bases, leaving 18 bases between them. As DNA, the CDR3 is TGTGCCAGTACCCTGGGCAGAGTAGGGGATGAGCAGTTCTTC. As protein: CASTLGRVGDEQFF.

The chain couples TRBV11-2 to TRBJ2-1; D may be TRBD1 (6 bases). The CDR3 is 14 amino acids. Germline V lookup: CDR1 SGHAT, CDR2 FQNNGV. Trimming took 4 bases from V and 1 from J, leaving 8 bases between them. CDR3 nucleotides: TGTGCCAGCAGCTCCGGACAGTCCTACAATGAGCAGTTCTTC. Translating it yields CASSSGQSYNEQFF.

This chain links TRBV7-9 with TRBJ2-5; D tentatively fits TRBD1 or TRBD2 (5 bases each). Germline values: CDR1 SEHNR, CDR2 FQNEAQ (reference sequence). V was shortened by 0 bases and J by 7 bases, with 9 bases between the two germline ends. The CDR3 spans 13 residues. The CDR3 DNA reads as TGTGCCAGCAGCTTAGCCGGTGGGGGGACCCAGTACTTC. This sequence encodes CASSLAGGGTQYF.

V and J are TRBV28 and TRBJ2-5; 14 bases are a match to TRBD2. The end of the DNA fits TRBJ2-7 better, so the J call may be wrong. The CDR3 has 18 amino acids. Germline V gene data show CDR1 as MDHEN and CDR2 as SYDVKM. CDR3 protein: CASTHGGLAGEPRYEQYF. The CDR3 DNA sequence: TGTGCCAGCACCCATGGGGGACTAGCGGGAGAACCGAGGTACGAGCAGTACTTC.

This chain uses TRBV28 with TRBJ2-4; D is ambiguous. Germline CDR1 is MDHEN and CDR2 is SYDVKM. Trimming shortened V by 2 bases and J by 0 bases, and 5 bases separated the two germline ends. This CDR3 is built from 14 residues. The CDR3 loop reads CASSLALAKNIQYF. As DNA, the CDR3 is TGTGCCAGCAGTTTAGCTTTAGCCAAAAACATTCAGTACTTC.

This clone ranks as medium-sized. This sequence joins TRBV7-2 and TRBJ1-2; 10 bases map to TRBD1. With V trimmed by 5 bases and J by 4 bases, 4 bases remained unmatched. The CDR3 is 14 residues long. The germline gives CDR1 SGHTA, CDR2 FQGNSA. The CDR3 DNA reads TGTGCCAGCAGCCGGGACAGGGGCGGCTATGGCTACACCTTC. It codes for CASSRDRGGYGYTF.

Remarks on this clone: One junction end does not reproduce the germline sequence, and a read error may be involved. The gene calls are TRBV6-6 and TRBJ1-5, with D possibly being TRBD1 (5 bases). Germline lookup yields CDR1 MNHNY and CDR2 SVGAGI (reference sequence). This CDR3 is 14 amino acids long. The CDR3 here is CASRYTWGGQPQHF. CDR3 nucleotides: TGTGCCAGCCGTTACACATGGGGCGGGCAGCCCCAGCATTTT.

This clone was picked up one time. This chain links TRBV11-2 with TRBJ2-7; TRBD2 matches at 11 bases. V gave up 5 bases and J gave up 3 bases; unmatched junction bases: 6. Germline V CDR1 and CDR2: SGHAT, FQNNGV. CDR3 size: 15 residues. CDR3 bases: TGTGCCAGCAGCAAAACTAGCGGGAGTTTCTACGAGCAGTACTTC. It specifies CASSKTSGSFYEQYF.

The V and J genes are TRBV6-5 and TRBJ2-7; 9 nucleotides align to TRBD1. The ends lost 0 bases at V and 2 bases at J; junction bases unmatched: 2. Germline V gene data show CDR1 as MNHEY and CDR2 as SVGAGI. CDR3 length: 15 amino acids. CDR3 amino acids: CASSYSDRGTYEQYF. CDR3 DNA sequence: TGTGCCAGCAGTTACTCGGACAGGGGAACCTACGAGCAGTACTTC.

V usage is TRBV7-9 and J usage is TRBJ1-1, with D maybe TRBD1 (5 bases). V shed 5 bases and J shed 4 bases, with 11 bases lying between them. Germline CDR1 is SEHNR and CDR2 is FQNEAQ (reference sequence). This CDR3 comprises 13 residues. The CDR3 nucleotides are TGTGCCAGCAGCACCGTGGGGGTCACTGAAGCTTTCTTT. Its protein is CASSTVGVTEAFF.

The rearrangement links TRBV28 to TRBJ2-5, with TRBD1 identical over 9 bases. The DNA end lines up better with TRBJ2-7; the J call may be wrong. Germline CDR1 MDHEN, CDR2 SYDVKM. CDR3 length: 15 amino acids. The chain's CDR3 is CASSQTVTGGDEQYF. As DNA, the CDR3 is TGTGCCAGCAGCCAAACCGTTACAGGGGGCGACGAGCAGTACTTC.

The gene calls are TRBV2 and TRBJ2-2, with 10 bases aligning to TRBD1. The V gene's germline CDR1 is SNHLY and CDR2 FYNNEI. V lost 6 bases, J lost 4 bases, and 5 bases stayed unmatched. CDR3 length: 15 residues. The CDR3 DNA follows: TGTGCCAGCAGAGGGACAGGGGACGGCACCGGGGAGCTGTTTTTT. Protein: CASRGTGDGTGELFF.

The J gene is TRBJ1-4, the V gene TRBV7-6, with a tentative D call TRBD1 (6 bases). The CDR3 sequence is 18 residues long. V lost 5 bases and J lost 0, with 19 bases in between. Germline CDR1 reads SGHVS; CDR2 reads FNYEAQ. The CDR3 protein is CASSRWGRGGPTNEKLFF. The CDR3 DNA follows: TGTGCCAGCAGCAGATGGGGAAGAGGGGGACCAACTAATGAAAAACTGTTTTTT.

Here the CDR3 reads CAKGDSPWETQYF. For the CDR3, the DNA is TGTGCCAAAGGGGACAGTCCATGGGAGACCCAGTACTTC. The V and J genes are TRBV25-1 and TRBJ2-5; 7 bases map to TRBD1. This CDR3 is 13 amino acids long. The V and J ends lost 10 bases and 5 bases, in that order; junction bases with no gene match: 10. Per the germline V gene, CDR1 is MGHDK and CDR2 is SYGVNS.

J is TRBJ1-1 and V is TRBV6-5, with a possible D match to TRBD1 (5 bases). The CDR3 has 13 residues. Germline V gives CDR1 MNHEY, CDR2 SVGAGI. V dropped 7 bases and J dropped 8 bases, with 17 bases sitting between them. CDR3 in DNA: TGTGCCAGCAACATGAACGGGGCTCGAGAAGCTTTCTTT. Protein: CASNMNGAREAFF.

The rearrangement links TRBV7-3 to TRBJ2-7; D unclear. The CDR3 covers 14 residues. In germline, CDR1 is SGHTA, CDR2 FQGTGA. The germline V and J ends were trimmed by 2 bases and 0 bases, with 8 bases remaining between them. The CDR3 DNA follows: TGTGCCAGCAGCTTAGTAAAGAGCTCCTACGAGCAGTACTTC. It yields the protein CASSLVKSSYEQYF.

This sequence joins TRBV10-3 and TRBJ1-3; 9 positions match TRBD1. CDR1 is ENHRY, CDR2 SYGVKD, per germline. Trimming removed 6 bases from V and 9 bases from J; junction bases left unmatched: 12. The CDR3 consists of 15 residues. Written as DNA, the CDR3 is TGTGCCATCAGGAACGGGACAGGGATACGGGGCACCATATATTTT. Its translation: CAIRNGTGIRGTIYF.

The rearrangement joins TRBV9 to TRBJ2-5; TRBD1 agrees at 9 bases. CDR3 length: 17 residues. V was pared by 0 bases and J by 0 bases, with 6 bases of the junction left unmatched. Germline values: CDR1 SGDLS, CDR2 YYNGEE. The DNA of the CDR3 is TGTGCCAGCAGCGTAGCCCTCGGGACAGGGTACCAAGAGACCCAGTACTTC. It encodes CASSVALGTGYQETQYF.

The V and J genes are TRBV6-6 and TRBJ2-7; TRBD1 matches 8 bases. Germline V CDR1 and CDR2: MNHNY, SVGAGI (reference sequence). There are 13 residues in the CDR3. V gave up 5 bases and J gave up 6 bases; unmatched junction bases: 6. The CDR3 DNA follows: TGTGCCAGCAGTGTGGGCGACAGGGGCGAGCAGTACTTC. Protein sequence: CASSVGDRGEQYF.

This chain joins TRBV25-1 and TRBJ1-1; D call uncertain. Germline CDR1 and CDR2: MGHDK and SYGVNS. The length of the CDR3 is 11 residues. Trimming stripped 2 bases from V and 6 bases from J, with 4 bases between. CDR3 sequence: CASSEMSEAFF. DNA for the CDR3: TGTGCCAGCAGTGAAATGTCTGAAGCTTTCTTT.

V is TRBV19 and J is TRBJ1-1; TRBD1 matches 7 bases. Germline V gene data show CDR1 as LNHDA and CDR2 as SQIVND (reference sequence). The CDR3 length is 15 residues. With 4 bases clipped from V and 5 bases from J, the junction kept 10 bases outside the gene matches. The CDR3 region has the DNA TGTGCCAGTAGTACACCTCCGGGACAGCGGACTGAAGCTTTCTTT. The encoded protein is CASSTPPGQRTEAFF. The variable domain in full, with the rest retrieved from reference TRBV19 and TRBJ1-1, is DGGITQSPKYLFRKEGQNVTLSCEQNLNHDAMYWYRQDPGQGLRLIYYSQIVNDFQKGDIAEGYSVSREKKESFPLTVTSAQKNPTAFYLCASSTPPGQRTEAFFGQGTRLTVV.

This clone was seen a handful of times. J is TRBJ1-2 and V is TRBV7-9, with D possibly TRBD1 on 6 matching bases. Germline V gene sequence: CDR1 SEHNR, CDR2 FQNEAQ (reference sequence). With 2 bases removed from V and 7 bases from J, the gap between germline ends came to 8 bases. CDR3 length equals 12 residues. The CDR3 DNA reads TGTGCCAGCAGCTTATCGACAGGTGGCTACACCTTC. This sequence encodes CASSLSTGGYTF.

The chain has TRBV4-1 and TRBJ2-5; tentative D call: TRBD2 (5 bases). This CDR3 is 15 amino acids long. V lost 0 bases and J 0 bases, leaving 8 bases between the germline ends. Germline V gene lookup returns CDR1 MGHRA and CDR2 YSYEKL. The CDR3 sequence: CASSQEGRHQETQYF. Here the CDR3 DNA reads TGCGCCAGCAGCCAAGAGGGGAGACACCAAGAGACCCAGTACTTC.

The chain employs TRBV5-6 and TRBJ1-5, with TRBD1 matching over 9 bases. Germline V gene lookup returns CDR1 SGHDT and CDR2 YYEEEE. The CDR3 runs 16 residues. Germline trimming cut 3 bases from V and 6 bases from J; bases unmatched to any gene: 10. The CDR3 bases are TGTGCCAGCAGCTCATCAGACAGGGGGGCGGGTCAGCCCCAGCATTTT. Protein product: CASSSSDRGAGQPQHF.

The chain carries TRBV30 and TRBJ1-3; weak D call: TRBD1 (6 bases). V gave up 0 bases and J gave up 10 bases, with 19 bases separating them. The germline V gene encodes CDR1 GTSNPN and CDR2 SVGIG (reference sequence). This CDR3 has 15 residues. The CDR3 nucleotides are TGTGCCTGGAGTGTACAAATGGGACACGGAGGTACCATATATTTT. Translated: CAWSVQMGHGGTIYF.

In this sample, this clone turned up once. The rearrangement joins TRBV9 to TRBJ2-3; 7 bases map to TRBD1. V lost 4 bases, J lost 8 bases, and 10 bases stayed unmatched. This CDR3 spans 14 amino acids. CDR1 and CDR2 from the germline V gene are SGDLS and YYNGEE. CDR3 amino acids: CASSQRQGGGTQYF. DNA for the CDR3: TGTGCCAGCAGCCAAAGACAGGGTGGTGGTACGCAGTATTTT.

The chain combines TRBV28 with TRBJ2-5, with D uncertain. The length of the CDR3 is 12 residues. Between the trimmed V and J ends, which lost 10 bases and 7 bases, there was a span of 16 bases. Germline V gives CDR1 MDHEN, CDR2 SYDVKM. The CDR3 region has the DNA TGTGCCACCTCATCGGTTGGTAGGACCCAGTACTTC. Translating it yields CATSSVGRTQYF.